These 14 T cell receptor beta chains originate from one sample sequenced in a study of T cell responses to AZD1222 COVID-19 vaccine. Repertoires were generated with immunoSEQ multiplex PCR, while TCRdb's copy carries only in-frame clones and drops some. Counted here are 130,000 to 150,000 clones, around 86% occurring once; the ten biggest clones make up roughly 4.5%. The input for sequencing was peripheral blood, taken on day 0 of MenACWY control vaccination. These receptors were taken from an adult in good health.

The chain is built from TRBV5-4 and TRBJ2-2; D remains ambiguous. The CDR3 spans 14 residues. From germline, CDR1 is SGHNT and CDR2 YYREEE (reference sequence). The ends were cut back, 10 bases at V and 4 bases at J, with 17 bases in the middle. The CDR3 coding sequence is TGTGCCCTTCGGGCAGGAGTTAGCACCGGGGAGCTGTTTTTT. Its translation is CALRAGVSTGELFF.

The chain recombines TRBV7-2 with TRBJ2-5; TRBD2 matches 10 bases. Germline V gene lookup returns CDR1 SGHTA and CDR2 FQGNSA. The junction had 8 bases not matched to a gene; V was cut back by 5 bases and J by 2 bases. This CDR3 has 16 amino acids. The CDR3 DNA reads TGTGCCAGCAGCCGCTCTTTAGCGGGGGGTCAAGAGACCCAGTACTTC. Translated: CASSRSLAGGQETQYF.

The gene calls are TRBV6-5 and TRBJ1-3, with TRBD1 identical over 9 bases. The CDR3 spans 15 residues. Looked up from germline, CDR1 is MNHEY and CDR2 is SVGAGI. V shed 6 bases, J shed 4 bases, and the junction held 7 bases outside the gene matches. The CDR3 sequence is CASRDRGEIGNTIYF. CDR3 DNA sequence: TGTGCCAGCAGGGACAGGGGAGAAATAGGAAACACCATATATTTT.

This chain joins TRBV6-2 or TRBV6-3 and TRBJ2-5; D unresolved. Germline CDR1 is MNHEY and CDR2 is SVGEGT. This CDR3 has 18 residues. Deletions cut 5 bases from V and 2 bases from J, with 24 bases between. CDR3 sequence (DNA): TGTGCCAGCAGTCGGCTATCGGCCCGGGCAGCTTGGCAAGAGACCCAGTACTTC. Translated, it gives CASSRLSARAAWQETQYF.

V is TRBV10-3 and J is TRBJ1-2; D ambiguous. The CDR3 consists of 14 residues. Trimming removed 0 bases at V and 4 bases at J, with 9 bases between. Germline values: CDR1 ENHRY, CDR2 SYGVKD. As DNA, the CDR3 is TGTGCCATCAGTGAGTCATGGGGTGCCTATGGCTACACCTTC. It translates to CAISESWGAYGYTF.

This clone was recorded only once. This chain uses TRBV7-7 with TRBJ1-3; D remains ambiguous. V lost 5 bases and J lost 0, with 8 bases in between. The CDR3 covers 14 residues. Per germline, CDR1 SSHAT and CDR2 FNYEAQ (reference sequence). The CDR3 DNA reads as TGTGCCAGCAGCCCCACGATCTCTGGAAACACCATATATTTT. It specifies CASSPTISGNTIYF.

This rearrangement joins TRBV28 to TRBJ1-1, with a weak D call TRBD1 (5 bases). Germline values: CDR1 MDHEN, CDR2 SYDVKM. This CDR3 region has 17 residues. The V end lost 3 bases, the J end lost 3 bases, and 20 bases lay between the germline ends. The CDR3 DNA sequence: TGTGCCAGCAGTTTCCCCGGGCAGGGTCTTTGGGACACTGAAGCTTTCTTT. Translated, it gives CASSFPGQGLWDTEAFF.

The CDR3 sequence is CSPPWRQPRGHSPLHF. The CDR3 coding sequence is TGCAGCCCCCCCTGGAGACAGCCTAGAGGACATTCACCCCTCCACTTT. The chain recombines TRBV29-1 with TRBJ1-6; weak D call: TRBD1 (5 bases). The CDR3 is 16 residues long. The V gene lost 8 bases and the J gene lost 8 bases, with 25 bases spanning the gap. CDR1 is SQVTM, CDR2 ANQGSEA, per germline. Full variable domain (outside the CDR3, taken from reference TRBV29-1 and TRBJ1-6): SAVISQKPSRDICQRGTSLTIQCQVDSQVTMMFWYRQQPGQSLTLIATANQGSEATYESGFVIDKFPISRPNLTFSTLTVSNMSPEDSSIYLCSPPWRQPRGHSPLHFGNGTRLTVT.

The chain has TRBV28 and TRBJ1-2; D not resolved. The CDR3 has 11 residues. With 6 bases removed from V and 5 bases from J, the gap between germline ends came to 7 bases. Germline loops: CDR1 MDHEN, CDR2 SYDVKM. The CDR3 region has the DNA TGTGCCAGCAGGGAAGAGTATGGCTACACCTTC. Residues: CASREEYGYTF.

The chain has TRBV28 and TRBJ2-3; perhaps TRBD1 as D (5 bases). Deletions cut 7 bases from V and 1 base from J, with 15 bases between. Germline CDR1 reads MDHEN; CDR2 reads SYDVKM. CDR3 length equals 15 residues. The CDR3 loop reads CASNPRRRGTDTQYF. CDR3 DNA sequence: TGTGCCAGCAACCCGAGGCGCAGGGGCACAGATACGCAGTATTTT.

This chain joins TRBV5-6 and TRBJ1-5, with D possibly being TRBD1 (5 bases). CDR3 length equals 18 residues. Trimming cost V 3 bases and J 4 bases, with 23 bases left between them. The germline V gene has CDR1 SGHDT and CDR2 YYEEEE. CDR3 DNA sequence: TGTGCCAGCAGCTCAGGCGAGGCAGGGAATTTGAGAAATCAGCCCCAGCATTTT. Translating it yields CASSSGEAGNLRNQPQHF. Looking up the rest from reference TRBV5-6 and TRBJ1-5 gives the full variable domain: DAGVTQSPTHLIKTRGQQVTLRCSPKSGHDTVSWYQQALGQGPQFIFQYYEEEERQRGNFPDRFSGHQFPNYSSELNVNALLLGDSALYLCASSSGEAGNLRNQPQHFGDGTRLSIL.

The chain joins TRBV5-4 to TRBJ2-1; 8 bases are shared with TRBD2. V lost 1 base, J lost 7 bases, and 7 bases stayed unmatched. Germline-derived CDR1 and CDR2 are SGHNT and YYREEE (reference sequence). The CDR3 contains 15 residues. In DNA form, the CDR3 reads TGTGCCAGCAGCTTGATTAGCGGGGCGGAGAATGAGCAGTTCTTC. This encodes CASSLISGAENEQFF.

The genes are TRBV4-1 and TRBJ1-3; D unresolved. Germline lookup yields CDR1 MGHRA and CDR2 YSYEKL. The V end was cut by 2 bases, the J end by 0 bases, with 11 bases between. The CDR3 contains 16 residues. The CDR3 region is CASSQLGRGSGNTIYF. CDR3 nucleotide sequence: TGCGCCAGCAGCCAACTAGGCCGGGGCTCTGGAAACACCATATATTTT.

The rearrangement uses TRBV10-3 and TRBJ1-2; TRBD1 might be the D (5 bases). The CDR3 has 14 residues. V lost 6 bases and J lost 3, with 14 bases in between. Per the germline V gene, CDR1 is ENHRY and CDR2 is SYGVKD. The DNA of the CDR3 is TGTGCCATCAGGGGGACCGACAGCGACTATGGCTACACCTTC. Translating it yields CAIRGTDSDYGYTF.